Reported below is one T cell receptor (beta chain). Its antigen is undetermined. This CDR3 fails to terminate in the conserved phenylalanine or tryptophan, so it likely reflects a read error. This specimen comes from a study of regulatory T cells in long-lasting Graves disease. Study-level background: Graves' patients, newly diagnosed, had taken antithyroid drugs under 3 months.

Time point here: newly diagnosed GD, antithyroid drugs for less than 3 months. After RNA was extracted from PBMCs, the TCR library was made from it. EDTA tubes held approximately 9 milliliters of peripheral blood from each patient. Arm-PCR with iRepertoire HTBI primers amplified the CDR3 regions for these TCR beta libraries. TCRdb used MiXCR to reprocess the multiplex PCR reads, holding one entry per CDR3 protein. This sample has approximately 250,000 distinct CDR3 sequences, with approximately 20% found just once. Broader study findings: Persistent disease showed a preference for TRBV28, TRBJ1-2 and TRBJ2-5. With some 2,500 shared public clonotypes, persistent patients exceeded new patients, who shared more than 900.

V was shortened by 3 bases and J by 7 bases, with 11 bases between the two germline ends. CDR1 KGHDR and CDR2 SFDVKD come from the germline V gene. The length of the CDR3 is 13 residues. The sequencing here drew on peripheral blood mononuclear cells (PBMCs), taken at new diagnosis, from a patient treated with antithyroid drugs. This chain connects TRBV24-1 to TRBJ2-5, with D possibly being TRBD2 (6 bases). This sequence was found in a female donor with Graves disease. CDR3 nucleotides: TGTGCCACCAGTGATCCCCTGGGGGGGACCCAGTACTTG. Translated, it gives CATSDPLGGTQYL.